Following are 9 T cell receptor beta chains from one sample sequenced in a study of shared clonotypes between healthy human individuals. Assay used: immunoSEQ multiplex PCR; TCRdb lists only in-frame clones, some missing. The sample lists about half a million clones, about four fifths seen once, with 10% to 15% in the top ten. Sequencing used PBMCs. Receptors were obtained from a woman aged 40-49 years in good health. Some clones in this sample may be carry-over from other donors' samples.

The J gene is TRBJ2-1, the V gene TRBV7-8; no reliable D call. CDR3 length: 13 amino acids. V lost 1 base, J lost 5 bases, and 6 bases lay in between. Germline loops: CDR1 SGHVS, CDR2 FQNEAQ. The CDR3: CASSLGLNNEQFF. The CDR3 DNA follows: TGTGCCAGCAGCTTAGGGCTTAACAATGAGCAGTTCTTC.

The gene calls are TRBV2 and TRBJ1-4; D is undetermined. CDR1 and CDR2 from the germline V gene are SNHLY and FYNNEI. The CDR3 spans 13 residues. The ends were cut back, 7 bases at V and 8 bases at J, with 14 bases in the middle. The CDR3 DNA follows: TGTGCCAGCAACCCCCGTTGGTCCGAAAAACTGTTTTTT. Translation gives CASNPRWSEKLFF.

The chain links TRBV19 to TRBJ2-1, with 12 positions matching TRBD2. The J segment lost 9 bases and the V segment lost 3 bases, leaving 6 bases of the junction unmatched. This CDR3 is 15 amino acids long. Germline V gene lookup returns CDR1 LNHDA and CDR2 SQIVND (reference sequence). CDR3 protein: CASSMASGRVGEQFF. The CDR3 DNA reads TGTGCCAGTAGTATGGCTAGCGGGAGGGTAGGTGAGCAGTTCTTC.

V usage is TRBV5-5 and J usage is TRBJ2-6; D unresolved. This CDR3 is 13 amino acids long. V lost 2 bases and J lost 4, with 4 bases in between. From germline, CDR1 is SGHKS and CDR2 YYEKEE (reference sequence). CDR3 residues: CASSFQGANVLTF. The DNA for the CDR3 is TGTGCCAGCAGCTTCCAGGGGGCCAACGTCCTGACTTTC.

The chain employs TRBV11-3 and TRBJ2-7, with unresolved D. This CDR3 comprises 13 residues. In germline, CDR1 is SGHNT, CDR2 YENEEA. Trimming removed 1 base at V and 0 bases at J, with 4 bases between. The DNA of the CDR3 is TGTGCCAGCAGCTTAGCCTCCTCCTACGAGCAGTACTTC. Its translation: CASSLASSYEQYF.

This chain connects TRBV19 to TRBJ2-1, with unresolved D. The CDR3 covers 12 residues. Germline-derived CDR1 and CDR2 are LNHDA and SQIVND (reference sequence). The V gene lost 5 bases and the J gene lost 7 bases, with 9 bases spanning the gap. The CDR3 region is CASSRMGNEQFF. CDR3 nucleotide sequence: TGTGCCAGTAGTCGTATGGGTAATGAGCAGTTCTTC.

V gene TRBV7-6 combines with J gene TRBJ1-5, with D possibly matching TRBD1 (6 bases). V was trimmed by 0 bases and J by 5 bases, leaving 11 bases between them. The CDR3 has 15 residues. Germline CDR1 reads SGHVS; CDR2 reads FNYEAQ. DNA of the CDR3: TGTGCCAGCAGCTTAGCGCTGGGGGCGCATCAGCCCCAGCATTTT. Its protein is CASSLALGAHQPQHF.

The chain carries TRBV5-4 and TRBJ1-3; tentative D call: TRBD1 (6 bases). CDR3 length: 16 residues. V was pared by 1 base and J by 0 bases, with 11 bases between. Per the germline V gene, CDR1 is SGHNT and CDR2 is YYREEE (reference sequence). The CDR3 here is CASSLPEQGSGNTIYF. The DNA of the CDR3 is TGTGCCAGCAGCTTGCCGGAACAGGGCTCTGGAAACACCATATATTTT.

V and J are TRBV5-6 and TRBJ2-3; a possible D gene is TRBD2 (5 bases). CDR3 size: 15 residues. Per the germline V gene, CDR1 is SGHDT and CDR2 is YYEEEE. V was pared by 3 bases and J by 4 bases, with 15 bases between. DNA for the CDR3: TGTGCCAGCAGCTCCGGACCCGGGGTAGCAGATACGCAGTATTTT. It is translated as CASSSGPGVADTQYF.